These 30 T cell receptor beta chains came from one sample sequenced in a study of cytomegalovirus exposure and HLA in healthy donors. Measured with immunoSEQ multiplex PCR; TCRdb has only the in-frame clones, and not every one. The sample has 100,000 to 150,000 clones, 75% to 90% seen once. Specimen: PBMCs. The receptors derive from a woman between 18 and 29 years old in good health and CMV-seronegative.

V is TRBV2 and J is TRBJ2-3; D is undetermined. Germline V gives CDR1 SNHLY, CDR2 FYNNEI. The ends were cut back, 6 bases at V and 2 bases at J, with 9 bases in the middle. This CDR3 spans 13 amino acids. The CDR3 loop is CASRARYTDTQYF. DNA for the CDR3: TGTGCCAGCAGGGCCAGGTACACAGATACGCAGTATTTT. Variable domain in full (rest from reference TRBV2 and TRBJ2-3): EPEVTQTPSHQVTQMGQEVILRCVPISNHLYFYWYRQILGQKVEFLVSFYNNEISEKSEIFDDQFSVERPDGSNFTLKIRSTKLEDSAMYFCASRARYTDTQYFGPGTRLTVL.

J is TRBJ1-1 and V is TRBV28; 7 bases are a match to TRBD1. Per the germline V gene, CDR1 is MDHEN and CDR2 is SYDVKM. The CDR3 sequence is 15 residues long. Trimming removed 1 base from V and 7 bases from J; junction bases left unmatched: 9. This CDR3 is CASSLSTGPGGEAFF. The CDR3 bases are TGTGCCAGCAGTTTATCGACAGGGCCCGGAGGTGAAGCTTTCTTT.

The rearrangement uses TRBV7-8 and TRBJ2-3; 10 nucleotides match TRBD2. In germline, CDR1 is SGHVS, CDR2 FQNEAQ. The CDR3 runs to 15 residues. V gave up 5 bases and J gave up 5 bases; unmatched junction bases: 7. The CDR3 DNA sequence: TGTGCCAGCAGCACCGGACTAGCGGACAAAGATACGCAGTATTTT. Protein product: CASSTGLADKDTQYF.

The CDR3 loop is CASSPRQGSDEQYF. CDR3 bases: TGTGCCAGCAGCCCCCGCCAAGGGAGCGACGAGCAGTACTTC. V gene TRBV2 combines with J gene TRBJ2-7; tentative D call: TRBD2 (5 bases). This CDR3 has 14 amino acids. Trimming removed 6 bases at V and 5 bases at J, with 17 bases between. CDR1 and CDR2 from the germline V gene are SNHLY and FYNNEI.

This chain connects TRBV9 to TRBJ1-1, with D unclear. V lost 0 bases to trimming and J lost 3 bases, with 12 bases between them. The length of the CDR3 is 15 residues. CDR1 and CDR2 from the germline V gene are SGDLS and YYNGEE. CDR3 bases: TGTGCCAGCAGCGTAGGAGGAACACACGACACTGAAGCTTTCTTT. It specifies CASSVGGTHDTEAFF.

The chain has TRBV18 and TRBJ2-1; the match to TRBD2 covers 7 bases. CDR1 is KGHSH and CDR2 is LQKENI in the germline V gene. The CDR3 loop spans 15 amino acids. With V trimmed by 2 bases and J by 5 bases, 6 bases remained unmatched. CDR3 nucleotide sequence: TGTGCCAGCTCACCAGGTCTAGCGGCCGACAATGAGCAGTTCTTC. As protein: CASSPGLAADNEQFF.

The V and J genes are TRBV5-5 and TRBJ1-2; weak D call: TRBD1 (5 bases). Germline V gene lookup returns CDR1 SGHKS and CDR2 YYEKEE (reference sequence). This CDR3 has 14 amino acids. V lost 4 bases to trimming and J lost 2 bases, with 12 bases between them. CDR3 coding DNA: TGTGCCAGCAGCGCGGGACTGACGAACTATGGCTACACCTTC. Residues: CASSAGLTNYGYTF.

The chain recombines TRBV14 with TRBJ2-7, with D uncertain. This CDR3 comprises 13 residues. Germline CDR1 SGHDN, CDR2 FVKESK. Trimming shortened V by 1 base and J by 6 bases, and 10 bases separated the two germline ends. This CDR3 reads CASSQGGSSEQYF. DNA for the CDR3: TGTGCCAGCAGCCAAGGAGGCAGCTCCGAGCAGTACTTC.

This chain connects TRBV30 to TRBJ2-1; no reliable D call. Trimming left V 5 bases short and J 4 bases short, with 6 bases between. Germline V CDR1 and CDR2: GTSNPN, SVGIG (reference sequence). The CDR3 extends over 11 amino acids. CDR3 coding DNA: TGTGCCTGGGTGGCTTACAATGAGCAGTTCTTC. Its translation: CAWVAYNEQFF.

J is TRBJ2-4 and V is TRBV28; D remains unclear. CDR1 and CDR2 (germline): MDHEN, SYDVKM. This CDR3 contains 20 residues. V gave up 5 bases and J gave up 1 base, with 27 bases separating them. DNA of the CDR3: TGTGCCAGCAGTAGAACCGCCTCGGGTCTCTCCCGTGCCGCCAAAAACATTCAGTACTTC. Amino acids: CASSRTASGLSRAAKNIQYF.

The chain is built from TRBV5-1 and TRBJ1-1; D gene ambiguous. Germline V gene lookup returns CDR1 SGHRS and CDR2 YFSETQ. The V end lost 4 bases, the J end lost 1 base, and 11 bases lay between the germline ends. The CDR3 is 14 amino acids. Here the CDR3 reads CASSPLFPNTEAFF. Here the CDR3 DNA reads TGCGCCAGCAGCCCCCTATTCCCGAACACTGAAGCTTTCTTT.

This clone was recorded at least ten times. The rearrangement uses TRBV6-4 and TRBJ2-2; 12 bases match TRBD2. The V gene's germline CDR1 is MRHNA and CDR2 SNTAGT. V shed 4 bases, J shed 4 bases, and the junction held 1 base outside the gene matches. This CDR3 spans 15 amino acids. CDR3 amino acids: CASSVTSGSTGELFF. The CDR3 region has the DNA TGTGCCAGCAGTGTGACTAGCGGGAGCACCGGGGAGCTGTTTTTT.

The V and J genes are TRBV6-5 and TRBJ2-7; 8 bases are a match to TRBD1. Losses at the gene ends were 0 bases for V and 5 bases for J; bases not matched to a gene: 3. CDR1 is MNHEY and CDR2 is SVGAGI in the germline V gene. The CDR3 covers 14 residues. CDR3 protein: CASSYSTGEHEQYF. CDR3 sequence (DNA): TGTGCCAGCAGTTACTCGACAGGGGAACACGAGCAGTACTTC.

The chain combines TRBV11-2 with TRBJ2-1; 10 bases map to TRBD1. V trimming: 4 bases; J trimming: 4 bases; junction bases outside the gene matches: 4. Per the germline V gene, CDR1 is SGHAT and CDR2 is FQNNGV. The CDR3 contains 15 residues. The CDR3 DNA reads TGTGCCAGCAGCTCTGGACAGGGGGAGTACAATGAGCAGTTCTTC. Amino acid sequence: CASSSGQGEYNEQFF. Full variable domain (rest looked up from reference TRBV11-2 and TRBJ2-1): EAGVAQSPRYKIIEKRQSVAFWCNPISGHATLYWYQQILGQGPKLLIQFQNNGVVDDSQLPKDRFSAERLKGVDSTLKIQPAKLEDSAVYLCASSSGQGEYNEQFFGPGTRLTVL.

The genes are TRBV6-1 and TRBJ2-3; 10 nucleotides align to TRBD1. The CDR3 totals 19 residues. Per germline, CDR1 MNHNS and CDR2 SASEGT. Trimming cost V 1 base and J 2 bases; bases outside gene matches: 12. The DNA of the CDR3 is TGTGCCAGCAGTGAAGAGTACGGACAGGGGGTTTCCTACACAGATACGCAGTATTTT. Encoded protein: CASSEEYGQGVSYTDTQYF.

The chain couples TRBV6-1 to TRBJ1-5; D is perhaps TRBD1 (5 bases). Trimming left V 7 bases short and J 3 bases short, with 10 bases between. Germline values: CDR1 MNHNS, CDR2 SASEGT. The CDR3 length is 13 residues. CDR3 DNA: TGTGCCAGCAAGGGGTGGGACAATCAGCCCCAGCATTTT. This translates into CASKGWDNQPQHF.

V and J are TRBV5-4 and TRBJ2-2, with D possibly TRBD2 on 5 matching bases. Trimming took 0 bases from V and 5 from J, leaving 11 bases between them. This CDR3 is 15 amino acids long. Germline CDR1 is SGHNT and CDR2 is YYREEE (reference sequence). The CDR3: CASSLGGRATGELFF. The CDR3 DNA is TGTGCCAGCAGCTTGGGAGGGAGAGCAACCGGGGAGCTGTTTTTT.

This chain uses TRBV7-9 with TRBJ2-3; 14 bases agree with TRBD2. V lost 4 bases and J lost 0; bases outside the gene matches: 3. Germline loops: CDR1 SEHNR, CDR2 FQNEAQ (reference sequence). This CDR3 spans 17 amino acids. CDR3 residues: CASSSRLAGGSTDTQYF. In DNA form, the CDR3 reads TGTGCCAGCAGCTCCCGACTAGCGGGAGGGAGCACAGATACGCAGTATTTT.

The chain has TRBV6-1 and TRBJ2-7; possible D gene TRBD2, 6 bases. This CDR3 has 11 residues. The V end lost 6 bases, the J end lost 6 bases, and 9 bases lay between the germline ends. Germline V CDR1 and CDR2: MNHNS, SASEGT. The CDR3 sequence: CASRTRGEQYF. The CDR3 DNA reads TGTGCCAGCAGGACTAGAGGCGAGCAGTACTTC.

The CDR3 DNA is TGTGCCAGCAGCCGGACTGGGGGGGCTTACACAGATACGCAGTATTTT. Translated: CASSRTGGAYTDTQYF. The chain links TRBV5-8 to TRBJ2-3; TRBD2 might be the D (7 bases). Germline lookup yields CDR1 SGHTS and CDR2 YDEGEE. V was cut by 4 bases and J by 2 bases, with 17 bases left in between. The length of the CDR3 is 16 residues.

The J gene is TRBJ2-7, the V gene TRBV18, with TRBD1 matching over 8 bases. CDR3 size: 15 residues. Germline assignment: CDR1 KGHSH and CDR2 LQKENI. V shed 3 bases, J shed 4 bases, and the junction held 8 bases outside the gene matches. CDR3 in amino acids: CASSPQGQGGYEQYF. For the CDR3, the DNA is TGTGCCAGCTCACCCCAAGGACAGGGAGGATACGAGCAGTACTTC. Full variable domain (missing parts from reference TRBV18 and TRBJ2-7): NAGVMQNPRHLVRRRGQEARLRCSPMKGHSHVYWYRQLPEEGLKFMVYLQKENIIDESGMPKERFSAEFPKEGPSILRIQQVVRGDSAAYFCASSPQGQGGYEQYFGPGTRLTVT.

The chain employs TRBV6-6 and TRBJ1-1, with 7 bases matching TRBD1. Germline V lookup: CDR1 MNHNY, CDR2 SVGAGI (reference sequence). The V segment lost 8 bases and the J segment 7 bases; nucleotides outside the gene matches: 1. There are 10 residues in the CDR3. CDR3 coding DNA: TGTGCCAGCCGGGACAGTGAAGCTTTCTTT. Its protein product is CASRDSEAFF.

This clone showed up just once. The genes are TRBV28 and TRBJ2-7, with D tentatively TRBD1 (5 bases). Per the germline V gene, CDR1 is MDHEN and CDR2 is SYDVKM. V lost 5 bases and J lost 0, with 11 bases in between. CDR3 length: 14 amino acids. This CDR3 is CASSKQAYSYEQYF. For the CDR3, the DNA is TGTGCCAGCAGTAAACAGGCTTACTCCTACGAGCAGTACTTC.

The chain employs TRBV29-1 and TRBJ1-1; possibly TRBD1 for D (6 bases). V lost 1 base and J 3 bases, leaving 15 bases between the germline ends. The CDR3 has 15 residues. Germline V gives CDR1 SQVTM, CDR2 ANQGSEA. CDR3 residues: CSVEGTALGDTEAFF. The CDR3 nucleotides read TGCAGCGTTGAAGGGACAGCCCTAGGGGACACTGAAGCTTTCTTT.

The rearrangement links TRBV6-1 to TRBJ1-3; 8 nucleotides match TRBD1. The CDR3 extends over 15 amino acids. Germline CDR1 reads MNHNS; CDR2 reads SASEGT. The V and J ends lost 3 bases and 0 bases, in that order; junction bases with no gene match: 1. CDR3: CASSETGVSGNTIYF. CDR3 sequence (DNA): TGTGCCAGCAGTGAGACAGGGGTCTCTGGAAACACCATATATTTT.

This chain uses TRBV27 with TRBJ2-5; D possibly corresponds to TRBD2 (6 bases). V lost 5 bases to trimming and J lost 7 bases, with 14 bases between them. CDR1 and CDR2 from the germline V gene are MNHEY and SMNVEV (reference sequence). CDR3 length: 13 residues. CDR3 residues: CASSTTSSGTQYF. The CDR3 DNA reads TGTGCCAGCAGTACGACTAGTTCTGGGACCCAGTACTTC.

V usage is TRBV28 and J usage is TRBJ1-4; no clear D gene. Per the germline V gene, CDR1 is MDHEN and CDR2 is SYDVKM. Deletions cut 4 bases from V and 6 bases from J, with 15 bases between. This CDR3 has 15 residues. The CDR3 region is CASSSERVMDEKLFF. In nucleotides, the CDR3 is TGTGCCAGCAGTTCCGAACGCGTCATGGATGAAAAACTGTTTTTT.

Concerning this clone: In the same sample, other DNA sequences code for this CDR3. The rearrangement joins TRBV7-9 to TRBJ1-1, with a tentative D call TRBD1 (6 bases). The V gene lost 1 base and the J gene lost 4 bases, with 7 bases spanning the gap. The CDR3 length is 13 residues. The V gene's germline CDR1 is SEHNR and CDR2 FQNEAQ (reference sequence). This CDR3 reads CASSLGGGTEAFF. The CDR3 nucleotides read TGTGCCAGCAGCTTAGGAGGGGGCACTGAAGCTTTCTTT.

This sequence joins TRBV19 and TRBJ2-7; D remains ambiguous. CDR3 size: 14 residues. Per germline, CDR1 LNHDA and CDR2 SQIVND (reference sequence). Trimming stripped 3 bases from V and 4 bases from J, with 13 bases between. CDR3 amino acids: CASSISLESYEQYF. The DNA for the CDR3 is TGTGCCAGTAGTATTTCGCTAGAATCATACGAGCAGTACTTC.

The chain carries TRBV15 and TRBJ2-1; TRBD1 agrees at 7 bases. CDR3 size: 16 residues. The J segment lost 7 bases and the V segment lost 1 base, leaving 10 bases of the junction unmatched. Germline V lookup: CDR1 LNHNV, CDR2 YYDKDF (reference sequence). CDR3 coding DNA: TGTGCCACCAGCAGAGGCCAGGGGCTGGACAGGAATGAGCAGTTCTTC. As protein: CATSRGQGLDRNEQFF.